This T cell receptor beta chain came from a study of cytomegalovirus exposure and HLA in healthy donors. Study results and limitations: With later analysis, a missense DCLRE1C variant became linked to TCR beta V- and J-gene trimming.

PCR involved 60 Vbeta and 13 Jbeta primers. Clones were sequenced by immunoSEQ multiplex PCR, and TCRdb holds only the in-frame ones, with some missing. The sample lists 150,000 to 200,000 clones, approximately 76% occurring once. Note on this clone: Its antigen remains unknown.

The CDR3 has 14 residues. The germline gives CDR1 SGHTS, CDR2 YDEGEE. The V and J ends lost 4 bases and 3 bases, in that order; junction bases with no gene match: 3. The V call is TRBV5-8, the J call TRBJ2-3, with 9 positions matching TRBD2. This clonotype originated in a woman aged 18-35 years in good health and CMV-seropositive. The sample comprised PBMCs. For the CDR3, the DNA is TGTGCCAGCAGCCTAGCGGGGAGGACAGATACGCAGTATTTT. It encodes CASSLAGRTDTQYF. The whole variable domain, remainder taken from reference TRBV5-8 and TRBJ2-3, is EAGVTQSPTHLIKTRGQQATLRCSPISGHTSVYWYQQALGLGLQFLLWYDEGEERNRGNFPPRFSGRQFPNYSSELNVNALELEDSALYLCASSLAGRTDTQYFGPGTRLTVL.